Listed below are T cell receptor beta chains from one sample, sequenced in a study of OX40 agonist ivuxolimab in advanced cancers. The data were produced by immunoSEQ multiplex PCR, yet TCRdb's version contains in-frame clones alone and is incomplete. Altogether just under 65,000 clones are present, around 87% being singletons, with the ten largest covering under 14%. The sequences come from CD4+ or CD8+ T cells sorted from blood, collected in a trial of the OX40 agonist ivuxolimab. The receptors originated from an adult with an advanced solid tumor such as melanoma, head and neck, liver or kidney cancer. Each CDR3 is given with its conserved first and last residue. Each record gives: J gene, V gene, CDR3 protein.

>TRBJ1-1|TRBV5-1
CASSLTGNTEAFF
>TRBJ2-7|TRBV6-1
CASIGVSGYEQYF
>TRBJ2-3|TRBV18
CASSPPSKGTDTQYF
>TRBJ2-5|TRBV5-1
CASSLGQQETQYF
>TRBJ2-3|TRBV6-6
CASSYGRTAPRDTQYF
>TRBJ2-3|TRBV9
CASSVSPVRGSGTDTQYF
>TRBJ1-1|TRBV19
CASSTTGRTEAFF
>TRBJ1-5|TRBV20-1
CSAKGGQPQHF
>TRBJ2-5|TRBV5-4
CASSTLAGGVGETQYF
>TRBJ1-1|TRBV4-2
CASSQVTQRALNTEAFF
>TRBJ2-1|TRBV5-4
CASSFEQRGNNEQFF
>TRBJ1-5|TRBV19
CASSMFSPNQPQHF
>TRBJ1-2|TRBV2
CAGYRGQDYGYTF
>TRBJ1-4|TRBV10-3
CAISQITGGARFF
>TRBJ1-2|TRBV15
CATSIDGIYGYTF
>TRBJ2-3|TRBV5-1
CASSFSGSTDTQYF
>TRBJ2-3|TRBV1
CTSSPSDSTDTQYF
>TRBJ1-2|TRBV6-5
CASSFTGTTYGYTF
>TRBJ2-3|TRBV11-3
CASSYGTDVTDTQYF
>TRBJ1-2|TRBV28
CASSFQGRYGYTF